A selection of T cell receptor beta chains follows, all from one sample in a study of identical twins. TCRdb analysed the 5' RACE reads with MiXCR anew, one entry per CDR3 protein. The sample includes approximately 530,000 distinct CDR3 sequences, approximately 20% of them seen just once. These data also featured in a second study, about yellow fever vaccine responses in identical twins.

What was sequenced was CD4+ T cells sorted from blood. The receptors come from a young woman in good health. CDR3s include the opening cysteine and the closing phenylalanine or tryptophan. D genes are given only for firm matches. Size values are once, few and many counts, or a class for expanded clones, and some rows have none.

TRBJ2-6	TRBV6-2/TRBV6-3	15	-	-	TGTGCCAGCAGTTATCGGGGGCCTGGGGCCAACGTCCTGACTTTC	CASSYRGPGANVLTF
TRBJ1-6	TRBV15	16	TRBD1	-	TGTGCCACCCGAGGGACAGCGAGCTCCTATAATTCACCCCTCCACTTT	CATRGTASSYNSPLHF
TRBJ2-7	TRBV18	17	TRBD2	-	TGTGCCAGCTCACCACCGGGTCCAGCGGGAATGAACTACGAGCAGTACTTC	CASSPPGPAGMNYEQYF
TRBJ2-5	TRBV5-1	14	-	-	TGCGCCAGCACTGTGGTGGGGTTGCAAGAGACCCAGTACTTC	CASTVVGLQETQYF
TRBJ1-1	TRBV11-3	15	TRBD1	-	TGTGCCAGCAGCTTAGGACAGGGTGGGATGAGTGAAGCTTTCTTT	CASSLGQGGMSEAFF
TRBJ2-7	TRBV12-3/TRBV12-4	15	TRBD2	few	TGTGCCAGCAGTTTATTCCCTAGCGGGAGTTACGAGCAGTACTTC	CASSLFPSGSYEQYF
TRBJ2-3	TRBV20-1	15	TRBD2	few	TGCAGTGCTAGTTCCCAGCGGGGCTACACAGATACGCAGTATTTT	CSASSQRGYTDTQYF
TRBJ2-2	TRBV11-2	15	TRBD1	few	TGTGCCAGCTCGACGACAGGGGCGAACACCGGGGAGCTGTTTTTT	CASSTTGANTGELFF
TRBJ2-2	TRBV5-1	15	TRBD1	few	TGCGCCAGCAGACACGGACAGGCGAACACCGGGGAGCTGTTTTTT	CASRHGQANTGELFF
TRBJ2-1	TRBV11-2	18	TRBD2	few	TGTGCCAGCAGCCCAGGTCGGGGTGTAGCGGGGGGGTTTAATGAGCAGTTCTTC	CASSPGRGVAGGFNEQFF
TRBJ2-3	TRBV20-1	17	TRBD2	-	TGCTGTGCTAGAGATTGGACTAGCGGGAGCCGCACAGATACGCAGTATTTT	CCARDWTSGSRTDTQYF
TRBJ2-5	TRBV28	15	TRBD2	few	TGTGCCAGCACCGGATGGAGCGGGGGGCAAGAGACCCAGTACTTC	CASTGWSGGQETQYF
TRBJ1-2	TRBV12-3/TRBV12-4	13	-	-	TGTGCCAGCATGCAGACCGTTAACTATGGCTACACCTTC	CASMQTVNYGYTF
TRBJ2-2	TRBV20-1	16	TRBD1	-	TGCAGTGCTAGGAAAGAAACGGGACAGCTCACCGGGGAGCTGTTTTTT	CSARKETGQLTGELFF
TRBJ2-1	TRBV12-3/TRBV12-4	16	TRBD2	many	TGTGCCACCACCCCCCGGGCTAGCGGGATTGGTGGTGAGCAGTTCTTC	CATTPRASGIGGEQFF
TRBJ2-2	TRBV20-1	14	-	-	TGCAGTGCTAGTCGGATGACTGAGGCCGGGGAGCTGTTTTTT	CSASRMTEAGELFF
TRBJ2-5	TRBV6-2/TRBV6-3	16	TRBD1	-	TGTGCCAGCAGTTACACCCCGGGACAGGGTCTGGAGACCCAGTACTTC	CASSYTPGQGLETQYF
TRBJ2-2	TRBV4-1	13	-	few	TGCGCCAGCGGAGCAAGTAACACCGGGGAGCTGTTTTTT	CASGASNTGELFF
TRBJ1-6	TRBV7-6	15	-	many	TGTGCCAGCAGCTTAGCTCGGACAGCTGATTCACCCCTCCACTTT	CASSLARTADSPLHF
TRBJ2-3	TRBV4-1	16	-	-	TGCGCCAGCAGCCAAGCAAGTTCCCGACCCATTGATACGCAGTATTTT	CASSQASSRPIDTQYF
TRBJ2-2	TRBV20-1	13	TRBD2	-	TGCAGTGCTAGACTAGCGGGAGGCGGGGAGCTGTTTTTT	CSARLAGGGELFF
TRBJ2-3	TRBV7-2	16	-	few	TGTGCCAGCAGCTTAGATATTATGGGCTCATTTGATACGCAGTATTTT	CASSLDIMGSFDTQYF
TRBJ2-7	TRBV9	15	TRBD1	-	TGTGCCAGCAGCGTAGAAGGACAGGGGGCCAACGAGCAGTACTTC	CASSVEGQGANEQYF
TRBJ2-2	TRBV3-1	17	TRBD2	-	TGTGCCAGCAGGCGTACTAGCGGGAGGCTGAACACCGGGGAGCTGTTTTTT	CASRRTSGRLNTGELFF
TRBJ2-2	TRBV5-1	20	-	few	TGCGCCAGCACCCCACGGAGGATGACCCCTGATCCTCCGAACACCGGGGAGCTGTTTTTT	CASTPRRMTPDPPNTGELFF
TRBJ1-2	TRBV6-1	14	TRBD1	few	TGTGCCAGCAATCGATTGGACAGGAACTATGGCTACACCTTC	CASNRLDRNYGYTF
TRBJ2-5	TRBV5-1	13	-	-	TGCGCCAGCAGCTTCGAGGGGGTCGAGACCCAGTACTTC	CASSFEGVETQYF
TRBJ1-1	TRBV3-1	14	-	-	TGTGCCAGCAGTCTCCATGGCAGAGACACTGAAGCTTTCTTT	CASSLHGRDTEAFF
TRBJ2-7	TRBV12-3/TRBV12-4	13	-	few	TGTGCCAGCAGTTTGCACAGGAACTACGAGCAGTACTTC	CASSLHRNYEQYF
TRBJ2-3	TRBV11-1	18	-	-	TGTGCCAGCAGCCTCAATCCCGTCATTACAGGGAGCACAGATACGCAGTATTTT	CASSLNPVITGSTDTQYF
TRBJ2-7	TRBV20-1	16	TRBD2	few	TGCAGTGCTCGTACTAGCGGGAGCCTCAACTCCTACGAGCAGTACTTC	CSARTSGSLNSYEQYF
TRBJ1-6	TRBV19	16	-	-	TGTGCCAGTAGTATCCGAACTACAGGGTCCGATTCACCCCTCCACTTT	CASSIRTTGSDSPLHF
TRBJ2-1	TRBV29-1	12	TRBD2	many	TGCAGCGTTCGACTAGCGGGAGGGGGGCAGTTCTTC	CSVRLAGGGQFF
TRBJ2-3	TRBV5-4	14	-	-	TGTGCCAGCAGCTTGTACTCTAGCACAGATACGCAGTATTTT	CASSLYSSTDTQYF
TRBJ2-2	TRBV12-3/TRBV12-4	14	-	many	TGTGCCAGCAGTTTATTGGGATTCACCGGGGAGCTGTTTTTT	CASSLLGFTGELFF
TRBJ2-2	TRBV20-1	14	TRBD2	few	TGCAGTGCTAGCCCTTCTAGCGGCACCGGGGAGCTGTTTTTT	CSASPSSGTGELFF
TRBJ2-1	TRBV5-4	16	TRBD2	-	TGTGCCAGCAGCGCCTCGCGGGGGGGCTTCAACAATGAGCAGTTCTTC	CASSASRGGFNNEQFF
TRBJ2-5	TRBV15	13	-	-	TGTGCCACCAGCATAGCTCCGGGGGAGACCCAGTACTTC	CATSIAPGETQYF
TRBJ2-5	TRBV24-1	15	TRBD1	-	TGTGCCACCAGCTCGACAGGGGGTGTTCAAGAGACCCAGTACTTC	CATSSTGGVQETQYF
TRBJ2-3	TRBV20-1	16	TRBD2	-	TGCAGTGCTAGAGAATCTCTAGCGGGGGGGGAGGATACGCAGTATTTT	CSARESLAGGEDTQYF
TRBJ1-2	TRBV7-2	13	TRBD1	-	TGTGCCAGCAGGCCGGGGACAGGTTATGGCTACACCTTC	CASRPGTGYGYTF
TRBJ2-7	TRBV2	13	-	-	TGTGCCAGCACTTTCCAGTCTGGTACGACGCAGTACTTC	CASTFQSGTTQYF
TRBJ2-4	TRBV20-1	15	-	-	TGCAGTGCAGAACAGGGTCCGGGGGCCAAAAACATTCAGTACTTC	CSAEQGPGAKNIQYF
TRBJ2-7	TRBV9	14	TRBD2	-	TGTGCCAGCAGCAAAAAGACTAGCGGGAACGAGCAGTACTTC	CASSKKTSGNEQYF
TRBJ2-5	TRBV5-1	16	TRBD2	-	TGCGCCAGCAGCTACTCTAGCGGGGCTGTCCAAGAGACCCAGTACTTC	CASSYSSGAVQETQYF
TRBJ2-7	TRBV5-1	14	TRBD2	many	TGCGCCAGCAGCTTGTCTAGCGGAATTTACGAGCAGTACTTC	CASSLSSGIYEQYF
TRBJ2-7	TRBV5-1	16	TRBD2	-	TGCGCCAGCAGCCCCGGGACTAGCGGGAGCGCCTACGAGCAGTACTTC	CASSPGTSGSAYEQYF
TRBJ2-3	TRBV5-1	13	-	-	TGCGCCAGCAGGGTAGACCTCCCGAATACGCAGTATTTT	CASRVDLPNTQYF
TRBJ1-2	TRBV20-1	11	-	few	TGCAGTGCTAGACAGGAGCCGTTCTACACCTTC	CSARQEPFYTF
TRBJ2-1	TRBV12-3/TRBV12-4	16	-	-	TGTGCCAGCAGCAAAAAGAGGGGGAGCTCCTACAATGAGCAGTTCTTC	CASSKKRGSSYNEQFF
TRBJ2-1	TRBV20-1	15	TRBD2	-	TGCAGTGCTAGATTACTAGCGGGAAGCTACAATGAGCAGTTCTTC	CSARLLAGSYNEQFF